The T cell receptor beta chain under discussion was sequenced for a study of beta chain features in type 1 diabetes. Study summary: Researchers looked at fewer than 120,000,000 sorted cells across all samples.

Germline loops: CDR1 LNHNV, CDR2 YYDKDF (reference sequence). The CDR3 totals 14 residues. V shed 3 bases and J shed 0 bases, with 5 bases lying between them. This clone turned up a few times. What it binds is unknown. One heparinised blood draw averaging approximately 0.11 L was given by each donor. Points from the study as a whole: In type 1 diabetes patients, VDJ junctions had fewer insertions; deletions at these junctions were more frequent. Among patients with Type 1 diabetes, TCRB CDR3s were moderately but significantly shorter in every one of the four CD4+ subsets.

Isolated RNA was reverse transcribed in full, so expressed TCRB transcripts were sequenced. TCRdb's table, derived via immunoSEQ multiplex PCR, lists solely in-frame clones and lacks some. This table has 400,000 or so clones, 10% to 15% appearing once. Input material: naive CD4+ T cells from blood. This receptor was taken from a woman aged 18-30 years with type 1 diabetes. V gene TRBV15 combines with J gene TRBJ2-2; D is unclear. This CDR3 is CATSRSTNTGELFF. The CDR3 nucleotides read TGTGCCACCAGCAGGAGCACGAACACCGGGGAGCTGTTTTTT.